The rows below give T cell receptor beta chains drawn from one sample of a study of T cell responses to AZD1222 COVID-19 vaccine. Here immunoSEQ multiplex PCR was the method, and the copy in TCRdb shows in-frame clones only, minus some. The sample consists of about 160,000 clones, more than 85% of them appearing once. Specimen: peripheral blood, collected on day 0 of AZD1222 vaccination. Receptors originate from an adult in good health. Both conserved end residues are part of each CDR3. A D gene is named only where the DNA matches it firmly. Clone size is given for some rows only: seen once, a few or many times, or a class if the clone is expanded.

NA	TRBV9	TRBJ1-2	once	CASSVSGTQAGYTF	TGTGCCAGCAGCGTAAGCGGGACCCAGGCGGGCTACACCTTC
NA	TRBV4-3	TRBJ2-5	NA	CASSQGPASETQYF	TGCGCCAGCAGCCAAGGTCCAGCTTCGGAGACCCAGTACTTC
NA	TRBV29-1	TRBJ1-1	NA	CSSRTGRNTEAFF	TGCAGCTCCCGGACGGGAAGGAACACTGAAGCTTTCTTT
TRBD2	TRBV9	TRBJ2-1	NA	CASSVGGGSGYNEQFF	TGTGCCAGCAGCGTAGGCGGCGGGAGCGGCTACAATGAGCAGTTCTTC
NA	TRBV6-2/TRBV6-3	TRBJ1-5	NA	CASSYLSNQPQHF	TGTGCCAGCAGTTATCTCAGCAATCAGCCCCAGCATTTT
NA	TRBV11-3	TRBJ2-7	NA	CASSLGAQQRREQYF	TGTGCCAGCAGCTTAGGGGCTCAGCAGAGGCGGGAGCAGTACTTC
NA	TRBV5-1	TRBJ1-1	NA	CASSLQGSVAEAFF	TGCGCCAGCAGCTTACAGGGTTCGGTCGCTGAAGCTTTCTTT
TRBD2	TRBV19	TRBJ2-7	NA	CASSTVAGRYEQYF	TGTGCCAGTAGCACTGTAGCGGGAAGGTACGAGCAGTACTTC
TRBD2	TRBV6-2/TRBV6-3	TRBJ2-1	NA	CASSSPIRGDNEQFF	TGTGCCAGCAGTTCACCCATTCGGGGGGATAATGAGCAGTTCTTC
NA	TRBV29-1	TRBJ1-5	NA	CSVDVREQKPFCGQPQHF	TGCAGCGTTGACGTTAGGGAACAAAAACCCTTTTGCGGTCAGCCCCAGCATTTT
NA	TRBV5-1	TRBJ2-1	NA	CASSPIVQGRNEQFF	TGCGCCAGCAGCCCGATCGTTCAGGGTCGCAATGAGCAGTTCTTC
NA	TRBV11-2	TRBJ2-7	few	CASRLQGSYEQYF	TGTGCCAGCAGATTGCAGGGGAGTTACGAGCAGTACTTC
NA	TRBV2	TRBJ1-1	NA	CASSSFSMNTEAFF	TGTGCCAGCAGCAGCTTCTCGATGAACACTGAAGCTTTCTTT
NA	TRBV18	TRBJ1-5	NA	CASSPVGGPTLGQPQHF	TGTGCCAGCTCACCAGTGGGGGGACCGACCCTTGGACAGCCCCAGCATTTT
NA	TRBV19	TRBJ1-3	NA	CASTTTGRSGNTIYF	TGTGCCAGTACGACAACGGGGCGTTCTGGAAACACCATATATTTT
NA	TRBV28	TRBJ2-7	NA	CASSFPGPTYEQYF	TGTGCCAGCAGTTTTCCGGGACCCACCTACGAGCAGTACTTC
NA	TRBV21-1	TRBJ2-1	NA	CPGLCDKPFTTKVYNEQFF	TGTCCGGGATTGTGTGATAAACCGTTCACTACAAAGGTTTACAATGAGCAGTTCTTC
NA	TRBV28	TRBJ1-3	NA	CASSLRGSSGNTIYF	TGTGCCAGCAGTTTGCGGGGCAGCTCTGGAAACACCATATATTTT
TRBD1	TRBV25-1	TRBJ1-4	NA	CATSTGGNEKLFF	TGTGCCACCTCGACAGGGGGTAATGAAAAACTGTTTTTT
NA	TRBV6-5	TRBJ1-2	NA	CASRTRDLSGRGYTF	TGTGCCAGCCGTACCAGGGACCTCTCAGGAAGAGGCTACACCTTC
NA	TRBV11-2	TRBJ2-2	NA	CASSRTGNTGELFF	TGTGCCAGCAGCCGGACGGGGAACACCGGGGAGCTGTTTTTT
TRBD1	TRBV7-2	TRBJ1-5	NA	CASSLSVGTGDQPQHF	TGTGCCAGCAGCTTATCCGTCGGGACAGGGGACCAGCCCCAGCATTTT
TRBD1	TRBV6-5	TRBJ1-2	NA	CASSYWGQGPYGYTF	TGTGCCAGCAGTTATTGGGGACAGGGGCCCTATGGCTACACCTTC